These T cell receptor beta chains were read from a single sample in a study of blood T cell repertoires in COVID-19. TCRdb's table, derived via immunoSEQ multiplex PCR, lists solely in-frame clones and lacks some. The sample lists about 400,000 clones; nearly 90% were seen once. The sequencing sample was made of PBMCs or T cells enriched from blood (not recorded which). These receptors were taken from a middle-aged woman with acute COVID-19. The CDR3 runs from the conserved cysteine through the conserved F or W. D genes are given only for firm matches. Where a row states a size, it is once, few, many or the class of an expanded clone; other rows omit it.

D gene,J gene,V gene,clone size,CDR3 DNA,CDR3 protein
TRBD1,TRBJ2-7,TRBV5-1,-,TGCGCCAGCAGCCCGCGACAGGGTCTGAGCGAGCAGTACTTC,CASSPRQGLSEQYF
TRBD1,TRBJ1-3,TRBV29-1,-,TGCAGCGCCGTGACAGGGAAGAGTGGAAACACCATATATTTT,CSAVTGKSGNTIYF
-,TRBJ2-3,TRBV9,-,TGTGCCAGCAGCGTAGGGTCGCAGGGTACAGATACGCAGTATTTT,CASSVGSQGTDTQYF
TRBD2,TRBJ2-4,TRBV5-8,-,TGTGCCAGCAGCTTAGCGGGGGCTGCCAAAAACATTCAGTACTTC,CASSLAGAAKNIQYF
-,TRBJ1-5,TRBV5-1,-,TGCGCCAGCAGCAAGGGGGACAATCAGCCCCAGCATTTT,CASSKGDNQPQHF
-,TRBJ2-3,TRBV4-2,-,TGTGCCAGCTCCGGGACAAGGTTTTCGGATACGCAGTATTTT,CASSGTRFSDTQYF
-,TRBJ2-3,TRBV27,-,TGTGCCAGCAGTTTAACAGATGCAGATACGCAGTATTTT,CASSLTDADTQYF
-,TRBJ1-5,TRBV18,-,TGTGCCAGCTCACCCGGGGGACGGAACAATCAGCCCCAGCATTTT,CASSPGGRNNQPQHF
TRBD1,TRBJ1-3,TRBV5-4,-,TGTGCCAGCAGACGAACAGGGGCTGGATCATCTGGAAACACCATATATTTT,CASRRTGAGSSGNTIYF
-,TRBJ1-1,TRBV5-1,-,TGCGCCAGCAGCAATCCCCGGGGGGGCGAGGGCACTGAAGCTTTCTTT,CASSNPRGGEGTEAFF
-,TRBJ2-7,TRBV5-1,-,TGCGCCAGCAGCCCGTTGGTGCAGGCGACCTACGAGCAGTACTTC,CASSPLVQATYEQYF
TRBD2,TRBJ2-5,TRBV5-1,-,TGCGCCAGCAGCACCGGACTAGCGGTCCAAGAGACCCAGTACTTC,CASSTGLAVQETQYF
-,TRBJ1-5,TRBV9,-,TGTGCCAGCAGCGTAGAGGCGGGCGGGAAGCCCCAGCATTTT,CASSVEAGGKPQHF
TRBD1,TRBJ1-1,TRBV27,-,TGTGCCAGCAGTTTGGGCCCGGGACAGGGGGCAAGCACTGAAGCTTTCTTT,CASSLGPGQGASTEAFF
-,TRBJ2-7,TRBV5-1,-,TGCGCCAGCAGCTTGGGGGCGGGGAGCTCCTACGAGCAGTACTTC,CASSLGAGSSYEQYF
-,TRBJ1-3,TRBV12-3/TRBV12-4,-,TGTGCCAGCAGTTTATTGGAGGACACCATATATTTT,CASSLLEDTIYF
-,TRBJ1-1,TRBV7-6,-,TGTGCCAGCGGACGAGGGCCTGAAGCTTTCTTT,CASGRGPEAFF
-,TRBJ1-6,TRBV2,-,TGTGCCAGCAAGCTCCGGGACAAAAATAATTCACCCCTCCACTTT,CASKLRDKNNSPLHF
-,TRBJ1-2,TRBV7-9,few,TGTGCCAGCAGCTTATCCCAGGGCTATGGCTACACCTTC,CASSLSQGYGYTF
TRBD1,TRBJ2-1,TRBV20-1,-,TGCAGTGCTAGTAAGCACCCAACGGGACAGGGTTGGAATGAGCAGTTCTTC,CSASKHPTGQGWNEQFF
TRBD1,TRBJ1-1,TRBV5-5,-,TGTGCCAGCAGCCGACAGGGTATGAACACTGAAGCTTTCTTT,CASSRQGMNTEAFF
TRBD1,TRBJ1-4,TRBV7-6,-,TGTGCCAGCAGTTTGGGACAGAGGGGTGAAAAACTGTTTTTT,CASSLGQRGEKLFF
TRBD2,TRBJ2-1,TRBV9,few,TGTGCCAGCAGCGACCCCCCAGCGGGGGTCTATGAGCAGTTCTTC,CASSDPPAGVYEQFF
-,TRBJ1-2,TRBV7-9,-,TGTGCCAGCAGCTTAGCACAGGGTTATGGCTACACCTTC,CASSLAQGYGYTF
-,TRBJ1-1,TRBV5-5,-,TGTGCCAGCAGCTTCTTTAGGGGTTCGGATGAAGCTTTCTTT,CASSFFRGSDEAFF
TRBD1,TRBJ1-1,TRBV4-1,-,TGCGCCAGCAGCCAACCACTCCGAGGCAGGGGGACTGAAGCTTTCTTT,CASSQPLRGRGTEAFF
TRBD1,TRBJ1-6,TRBV5-6,-,TGTGCCAGCAGCTTGCGGGGACAGGTTCTTAATTCACCCCTCCACTTT,CASSLRGQVLNSPLHF
TRBD1,TRBJ1-2,TRBV29-1,-,TGCAGCGCCTCAGGGGGCGCCGGTGGCTACACCTTC,CSASGGAGGYTF
TRBD2,TRBJ2-3,TRBV9,-,TGTGCCAGCAGCCGGACTAGCGGGGGGTTTACAGATACGCAGTATTTT,CASSRTSGGFTDTQYF
-,TRBJ1-2,TRBV19,-,TGTGCCAGTAGTTACAGCAGGGGCTATGGCTACACCTTC,CASSYSRGYGYTF
-,TRBJ1-1,TRBV4-1,once,TGCGCCAGCAGCCCCCACCCACAGGCGAACACTGAAGCTTTCTTT,CASSPHPQANTEAFF
TRBD1,TRBJ1-2,TRBV10-3,-,TGTGCCATCAGTGAGGGGGACAGCCCCGTGGGCTACACCTTC,CAISEGDSPVGYTF
TRBD2,TRBJ2-2,TRBV7-6,-,TGTGCCAGCAGCTCGCCAGCGGGGGGGCCCGGGGAGCTGTTTTTT,CASSSPAGGPGELFF
TRBD2,TRBJ2-7,TRBV6-5,-,TGTGCCAGCCTAGGGACTAGCGGGGGCTACGAGCAGTACTTC,CASLGTSGGYEQYF
TRBD2,TRBJ2-3,TRBV4-1,-,TGCGCCAGCAGCCGTAGGAGCGGGGTGAGCACAGATACGCAGTATTTT,CASSRRSGVSTDTQYF
-,TRBJ2-5,TRBV25-1,-,TGTGCCAGCAGTGAAGCGGTAAGACGAGAGACCCAGTACTTC,CASSEAVRRETQYF
TRBD1,TRBJ2-5,TRBV27,-,TGTGCCAGCAGTCTGGACAGGTTGAGGCAAGAGACCCAGTACTTC,CASSLDRLRQETQYF
-,TRBJ2-6,TRBV6-5,-,TGTGCCAGCACCGCCCAGGCCGGGGCCAACGTCCTGACTTTC,CASTAQAGANVLTF
-,TRBJ2-7,TRBV27,-,TGTGCCAGCGTACAGAAATTCTGCGAGCAGTACTTC,CASVQKFCEQYF
-,TRBJ1-6,TRBV5-4,-,TGTGCCAGCAGCTTGGGACAGGCGGTTTCACCCCTCCACTTT,CASSLGQAVSPLHF
-,TRBJ2-7,TRBV12-3/TRBV12-4,-,TGTGCCAGCAGTCAAACAGGGAATTACGAGCAGTACTTC,CASSQTGNYEQYF
TRBD1,TRBJ2-7,TRBV19,-,TGTGCCAGTAGTCCGGGACAGACGAATTACGAGCAGTACTTC,CASSPGQTNYEQYF
-,TRBJ2-1,TRBV11-3,once,TGTGCCAGCAGCTTGGACTCTCACGAACTGTTCTTC,CASSLDSHELFF
-,TRBJ1-3,TRBV18,-,TGTGCCAGCTCACCAGGGACTCCAGGGTCTGGAAACACCATATATTTT,CASSPGTPGSGNTIYF